Shown below are 15 T cell receptor beta chains from a single sample sequenced in a study of T cells in Graves' hyperthyroidism and ophthalmopathy. Amplification targeted TCR beta CDR3 regions from RNA transcripts. In the first-round RT-PCR of the TCR CDR3, the HTBI primer set was used. From the multiplex PCR reads, TCRdb called clonotypes with MiXCR, one entry per CDR3 protein. In the table there are more than 300,000 distinct CDR3 sequences, about 18% of which are singletons. The sequenced sample was blood. These TCRs come from a woman aged 30 to 39 with Graves' hyperthyroidism that later progressed to Graves' ophthalmopathy.

This clonotype has ten or more counts. V is TRBV28 and J is TRBJ2-5, with TRBD1 matching over 9 bases. Unmatched junction bases numbered 6, after V lost 8 bases and J lost 2 bases. The germline V gene has CDR1 MDHEN and CDR2 SYDVKM. This CDR3 contains 14 residues. The CDR3 protein is CASGTGMGQETQYF. CDR3 sequence (DNA): TGTGCCAGCGGGACAGGGATGGGACAAGAGACCCAGTACTTC.

This clonotype has at least ten counts. V gene TRBV5-1 combines with J gene TRBJ2-1, with 7 bases that match TRBD1. V lost 4 bases, J lost 4 bases, and 8 bases stayed unmatched. There are 15 residues in the CDR3. Germline V lookup: CDR1 SGHRS, CDR2 YFSETQ. CDR3 coding DNA: TGCGCCAGCAGCACCTTTGGGACAGATTACAATGAGCAGTTCTTC. Its translation is CASSTFGTDYNEQFF.

This clonotype was counted at least ten times. The rearrangement uses TRBV11-2 and TRBJ2-7; D is uncertain. V was cut by 8 bases and J by 7 bases, with 18 bases left in between. Germline assignment: CDR1 SGHAT and CDR2 FQNNGV. The CDR3 length is 13 residues. The CDR3 DNA sequence: TGTGCCAGCGCGAAGCCTCCGTTTGAAGAGCAGTACTTC. Amino acids: CASAKPPFEEQYF.

This clonotype was counted ten times or more. V is TRBV28 and J is TRBJ1-1, with TRBD1 as a possible D gene (5 bases). The V end lost 2 bases, the J end lost 6 bases, and 10 bases lay between the germline ends. The CDR3 sequence is 13 residues long. Germline lookup yields CDR1 MDHEN and CDR2 SYDVKM. This chain's CDR3 is CASSLGGGAEAFF. The CDR3 DNA reads as TGTGCCAGCAGTTTAGGGGGGGGGGCTGAAGCTTTCTTT.

The rearrangement links TRBV5-4 to TRBJ1-1; 10 bases fit TRBD1. Losses at the gene ends were 4 bases for V and 6 bases for J; bases not matched to a gene: 6. Per germline, CDR1 SGHNT and CDR2 YYREEE (reference sequence). This CDR3 is built from 14 residues. The CDR3 protein is CASSPGQGSAEAFF. CDR3 nucleotides: TGTGCCAGCAGCCCGGGACAGGGGAGCGCTGAAGCTTTCTTT.

At least ten counts were recorded for this clonotype. The chain uses TRBV3-1 and TRBJ2-3, with D unresolved. The length of the CDR3 is 14 residues. CDR1 is LGHDT and CDR2 is YNNKEL in the germline V gene (reference sequence). Trimming left V 1 base short and J 1 base short, with 6 bases between. The DNA of the CDR3 is TGTGCCAGCAGCCAAGCATTGGGCACAGATACGCAGTATTTT. Its translation is CASSQALGTDTQYF.

This clonotype was seen repeatedly, ten times or more. This chain connects TRBV11-2 to TRBJ2-3, with 9 positions matching TRBD2. CDR1 is SGHAT, CDR2 FQNNGV, per germline. The trim removed 6 bases at V and 3 bases at J, leaving 7 bases unmatched. CDR3 length equals 15 residues. The chain's CDR3 is CASRQSGGITDTQYF. CDR3 DNA: TGTGCCAGCAGGCAAAGCGGGGGGATAACAGATACGCAGTATTTT.

This clonotype has at least ten counts. V usage is TRBV27 and J usage is TRBJ1-1; D not certain. Germline lookup yields CDR1 MNHEY and CDR2 SMNVEV (reference sequence). The CDR3 extends over 16 amino acids. V was shortened by 5 bases and J by 0 bases, with 16 bases between the two germline ends. CDR3 sequence (DNA): TGTGCCAGCAGTCCACATTACCGGGGTTTGAACACTGAAGCTTTCTTT. Protein sequence: CASSPHYRGLNTEAFF.

This clonotype has only a few counts. J is TRBJ1-5 and V is TRBV19; 9 nucleotides align to TRBD1. Germline V CDR1 and CDR2: LNHDA, SQIVND (reference sequence). The CDR3 contains 14 residues. V lost 4 bases and J lost 6; bases outside the gene matches: 4. CDR3 coding DNA: TGTGCCAGTAGTAAGACAGGGGGAGGTCAGCCCCAGCATTTT. This codes for CASSKTGGGQPQHF.

The V gene is TRBV27, the J gene TRBJ2-5; D not resolved. The CDR3 covers 13 residues. V gave up 0 bases and J gave up 4 bases, with 6 bases separating them. The V gene's germline CDR1 is MNHEY and CDR2 SMNVEV (reference sequence). The CDR3, as DNA: TGTGCCAGCAGTTTATCGATAAGAGAGACCCAGTACTTC. As protein: CASSLSIRETQYF.

This clonotype was found many times. DNA of the CDR3: TGTGCCTGGAGTCGGGACCGCGCTAGCGGATCAGGCAATGAGCAGTTCTTC. Protein sequence: CAWSRDRASGSGNEQFF. The gene calls are TRBV30 and TRBJ2-1, with 7 bases matching TRBD2. This CDR3 has 17 amino acids. V lost 2 bases to trimming and J lost 6 bases; unmatched junction nucleotides: 16. CDR1 is GTSNPN and CDR2 is SVGIG in the germline V gene (reference sequence).

In this sample, this clonotype turned up many times. The chain joins TRBV4-1 to TRBJ2-7, with 8 bases identical to TRBD2. The J segment lost 4 bases and the V segment lost 0 bases, leaving 11 bases of the junction unmatched. The germline V gene has CDR1 MGHRA and CDR2 YSYEKL. CDR3 length: 17 amino acids. The CDR3 protein is CASSQEISGIFWYEQYF. The CDR3 nucleotides read TGCGCCAGCAGCCAAGAAATTAGCGGGATATTTTGGTACGAGCAGTACTTC.

This clonotype showed up many times. V usage is TRBV2 and J usage is TRBJ1-4; 7 nucleotides align to TRBD1. This CDR3 region has 17 residues. CDR1 and CDR2 from the germline V gene are SNHLY and FYNNEI. J was trimmed by 6 bases and V by 6 bases; bases with no gene match: 16. CDR3 in amino acids: CASRAATGRLMDEKLFF. Here the CDR3 DNA reads TGTGCCAGCAGGGCGGCGACAGGGCGTTTGATGGATGAAAAACTGTTTTTT.

The table lists this clonotype with a count of one. The rearrangement links TRBV28 to TRBJ2-7; 7 positions match TRBD2. Trimming took 5 bases from V and 0 from J; bases not matched to a gene: 7. CDR1 MDHEN and CDR2 SYDVKM come from the germline V gene. The CDR3 sequence is 15 residues long. CDR3 nucleotides: TGTGCCAGCAGTCTCCAAAGCGGGATCTCCTACGAGCAGTACTTC. Its translation is CASSLQSGISYEQYF. Drawing the rest from reference TRBV28 and TRBJ2-7, the complete variable domain is DVKVTQSSRYLVKRTGEKVFLECVQDMDHENMFWYRQDPGLGLRLIYFSYDVKMKEKGDIPEGYSVSREKKERFSLILESASTNQTSMYLCASSLQSGISYEQYFGPGTRLTVT.

About this clonotype: This may arise from a read error, as a much more abundant clone is one base away. The chain uses TRBV27 and TRBJ2-7, with D hard to call. CDR3 size: 14 residues. The germline V gene encodes CDR1 MNHEY and CDR2 SMNVEV (reference sequence). In nucleotides, the CDR3 is TGTGCCAGCAGTTTCCAGGAGAGCTCCTGCGAGCAGTACTTC. It codes for CASSFQESSCEQYF.